This T cell receptor (beta chain) was identified in a study of cytomegalovirus exposure and HLA in healthy donors. 60 Vbeta and 13 Jbeta primers were used in PCR. Assay: immunoSEQ multiplex PCR; the TCRdb copy retains only in-frame clones and omits some. This sample has approximately 150,000 clones, with 55% to 70% found just once. Study findings and constraints: The study recorded more than 150 TCR beta chains that were cytomegalovirus-associated.

On this clone itself: Its antigen is unknown.

Sequencing was performed on PBMCs. The receptor was isolated from a woman aged 60-75 years in good health and CMV-seropositive.

CDR3 coding DNA: TGTGCCAGCAGTTTACCTCGGGCCCTCCCGGACAAGCAGTACTTC. Protein product: CASSLPRALPDKQYF. The rearrangement links TRBV28 to TRBJ2-5; D might be TRBD1 (5 bases). The germline V gene encodes CDR1 MDHEN and CDR2 SYDVKM. There are 15 residues in the CDR3. Trimming shortened V by 2 bases and J by 11 bases, and 21 bases separated the two germline ends.